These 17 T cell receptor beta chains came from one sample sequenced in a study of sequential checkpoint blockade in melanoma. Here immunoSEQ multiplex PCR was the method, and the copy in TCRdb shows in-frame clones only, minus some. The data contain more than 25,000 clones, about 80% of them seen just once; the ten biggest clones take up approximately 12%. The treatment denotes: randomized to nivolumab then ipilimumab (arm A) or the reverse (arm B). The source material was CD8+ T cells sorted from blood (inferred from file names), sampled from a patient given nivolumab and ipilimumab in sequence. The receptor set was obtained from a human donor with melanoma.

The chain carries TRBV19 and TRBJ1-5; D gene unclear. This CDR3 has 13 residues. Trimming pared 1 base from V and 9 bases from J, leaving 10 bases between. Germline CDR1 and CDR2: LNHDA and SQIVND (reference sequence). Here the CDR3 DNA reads TGTGCCAGTAGTATAGTGGGAGCGGGGCCCCAGCATTTT. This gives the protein CASSIVGAGPQHF.

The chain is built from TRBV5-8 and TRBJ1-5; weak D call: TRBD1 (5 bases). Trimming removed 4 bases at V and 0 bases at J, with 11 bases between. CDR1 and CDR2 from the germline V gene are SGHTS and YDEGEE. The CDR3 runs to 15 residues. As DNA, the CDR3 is TGTGCCAGCAGCGTAGACAGTTATAGCAATCAGCCCCAGCATTTT. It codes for CASSVDSYSNQPQHF.

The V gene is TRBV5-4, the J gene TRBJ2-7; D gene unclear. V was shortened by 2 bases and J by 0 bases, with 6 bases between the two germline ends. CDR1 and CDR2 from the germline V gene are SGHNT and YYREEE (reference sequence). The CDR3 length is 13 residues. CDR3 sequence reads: CASSFTASYEQYF. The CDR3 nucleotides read TGTGCCAGCAGCTTTACAGCCTCCTACGAGCAGTACTTC.

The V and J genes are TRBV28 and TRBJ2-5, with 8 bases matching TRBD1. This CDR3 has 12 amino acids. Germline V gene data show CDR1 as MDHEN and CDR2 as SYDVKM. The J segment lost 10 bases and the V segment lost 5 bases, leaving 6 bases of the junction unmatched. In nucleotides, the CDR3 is TGTGCCAGCAGTGGATACAGGGGGGACCAGTACTTC. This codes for CASSGYRGDQYF.

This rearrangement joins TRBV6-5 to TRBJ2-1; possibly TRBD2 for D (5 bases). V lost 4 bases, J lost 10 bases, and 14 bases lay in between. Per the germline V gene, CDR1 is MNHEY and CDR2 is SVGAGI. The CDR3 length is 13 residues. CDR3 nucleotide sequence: TGTGCCAGCAGTTTCCCCGGGCCGGGGGAGCAGTTCTTC. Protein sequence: CASSFPGPGEQFF.

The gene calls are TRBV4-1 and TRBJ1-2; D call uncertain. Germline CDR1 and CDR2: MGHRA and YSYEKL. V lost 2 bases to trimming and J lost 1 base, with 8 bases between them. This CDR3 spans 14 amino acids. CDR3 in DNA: TGCGCCAGCAGCCAAAAAACAGTTAACTATGGCTACACCTTC. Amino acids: CASSQKTVNYGYTF.

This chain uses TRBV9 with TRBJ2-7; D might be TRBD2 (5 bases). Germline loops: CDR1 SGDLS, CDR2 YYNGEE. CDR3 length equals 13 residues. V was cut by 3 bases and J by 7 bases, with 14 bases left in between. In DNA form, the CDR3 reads TGTGCCAGCAGCGCCGAAGGCGGCGGGGAGCAGTACTTC. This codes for CASSAEGGGEQYF.

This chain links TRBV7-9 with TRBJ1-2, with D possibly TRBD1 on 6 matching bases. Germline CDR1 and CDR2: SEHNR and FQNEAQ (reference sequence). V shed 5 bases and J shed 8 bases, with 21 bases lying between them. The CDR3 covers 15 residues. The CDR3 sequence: CASSPRDTPGTGYTF. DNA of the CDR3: TGTGCCAGCAGCCCAAGGGACACTCCGGGCACCGGCTACACCTTC.

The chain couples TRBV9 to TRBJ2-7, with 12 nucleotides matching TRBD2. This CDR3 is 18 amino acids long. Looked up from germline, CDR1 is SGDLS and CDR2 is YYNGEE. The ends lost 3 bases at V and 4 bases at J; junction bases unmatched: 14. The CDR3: CASSGALSSGGALYEQYF. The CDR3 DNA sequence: TGTGCCAGCAGCGGAGCTCTCTCTAGCGGGGGGGCCCTGTACGAGCAGTACTTC.

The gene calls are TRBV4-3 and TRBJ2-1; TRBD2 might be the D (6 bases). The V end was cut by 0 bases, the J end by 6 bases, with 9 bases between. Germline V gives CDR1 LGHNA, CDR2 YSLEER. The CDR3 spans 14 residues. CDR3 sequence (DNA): TGCGCCAGCAGCCAAGAAAGGGGAGGCAATGAGCAGTTCTTC. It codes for CASSQERGGNEQFF.

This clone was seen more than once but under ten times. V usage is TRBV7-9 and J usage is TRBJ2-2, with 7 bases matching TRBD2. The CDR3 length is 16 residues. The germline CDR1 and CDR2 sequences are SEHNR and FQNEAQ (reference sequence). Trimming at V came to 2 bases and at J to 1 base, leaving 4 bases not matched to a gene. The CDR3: CASSLREGQNTGELFF. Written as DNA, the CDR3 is TGTGCCAGCAGCTTAAGGGAGGGCCAGAACACCGGGGAGCTGTTTTTT. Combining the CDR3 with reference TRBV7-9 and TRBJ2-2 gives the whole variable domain DTGVSQNPRHKITKRGQNVTFRCDPISEHNRLYWYRQTLGQGPEFLTYFQNEAQLEKSRLLSDRFSAERPKGSFSTLEIQRTEQGDSAMYLCASSLREGQNTGELFFGEGSRLTVL.

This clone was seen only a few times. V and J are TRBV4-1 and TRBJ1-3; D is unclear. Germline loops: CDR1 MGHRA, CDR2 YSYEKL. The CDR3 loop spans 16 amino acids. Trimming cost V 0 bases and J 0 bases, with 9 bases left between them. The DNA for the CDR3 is TGCGCCAGCAGCCAAGATGCGGGTTCCTCTGGAAACACCATATATTTT. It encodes CASSQDAGSSGNTIYF.

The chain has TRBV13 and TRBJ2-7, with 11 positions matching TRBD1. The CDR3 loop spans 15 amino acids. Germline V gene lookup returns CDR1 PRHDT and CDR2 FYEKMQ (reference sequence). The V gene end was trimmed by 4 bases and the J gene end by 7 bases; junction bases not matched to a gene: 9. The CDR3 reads CASSSSGQGAEEQYF. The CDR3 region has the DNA TGTGCCAGCAGCTCATCCGGACAGGGGGCGGAGGAGCAGTACTTC.

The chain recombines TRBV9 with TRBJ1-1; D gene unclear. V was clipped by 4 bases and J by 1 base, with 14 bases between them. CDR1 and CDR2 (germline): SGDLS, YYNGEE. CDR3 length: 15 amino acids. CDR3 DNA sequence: TGTGCCAGCAGCATACGGGAAAGACCGAACACTGAAGCTTTCTTT. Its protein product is CASSIRERPNTEAFF.

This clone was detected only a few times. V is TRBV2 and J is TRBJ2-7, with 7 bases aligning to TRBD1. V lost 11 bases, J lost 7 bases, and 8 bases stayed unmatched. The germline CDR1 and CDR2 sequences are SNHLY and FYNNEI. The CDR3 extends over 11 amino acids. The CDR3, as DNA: TGTGCCCGCAACAGGGGAATTGAGCAGTACTTC. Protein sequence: CARNRGIEQYF.

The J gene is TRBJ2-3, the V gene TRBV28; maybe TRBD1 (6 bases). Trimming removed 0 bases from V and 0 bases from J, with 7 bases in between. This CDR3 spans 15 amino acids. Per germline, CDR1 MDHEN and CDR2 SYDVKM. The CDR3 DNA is TGTGCCAGCAGTTTATGGACAGGAAGCACAGATACGCAGTATTTT. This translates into CASSLWTGSTDTQYF. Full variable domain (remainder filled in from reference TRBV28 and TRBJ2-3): DVKVTQSSRYLVKRTGEKVFLECVQDMDHENMFWYRQDPGLGLRLIYFSYDVKMKEKGDIPEGYSVSREKKERFSLILESASTNQTSMYLCASSLWTGSTDTQYFGPGTRLTVL.

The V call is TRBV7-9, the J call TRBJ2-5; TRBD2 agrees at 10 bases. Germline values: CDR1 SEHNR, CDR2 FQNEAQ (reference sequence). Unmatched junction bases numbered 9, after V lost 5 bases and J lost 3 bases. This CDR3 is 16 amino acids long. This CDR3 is CASSEVTSGVEETQYF. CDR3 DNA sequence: TGTGCCAGCAGCGAAGTAACTAGCGGGGTAGAAGAGACCCAGTACTTC.